The 10 T cell receptor beta chains below were found in one sample sequenced in a study of T cells in Graves' hyperthyroidism and ophthalmopathy. The investigators amplified TCR beta CDR3 regions from RNA transcripts. First-round RT-PCR with HTBI primers amplified the TCR CDR3 region. From the multiplex PCR reads, TCRdb called clonotypes with MiXCR, one entry per CDR3 protein. Counted here are some 350,000 distinct CDR3 sequences, approximately 15% occurring once; the ten biggest clones make up roughly 35%. Sequencing input: blood. These receptors were collected from a woman aged 40 to 50 with Graves' ophthalmopathy.

This clonotype was counted between two and nine times. The V and J genes are TRBV5-6 and TRBJ1-2; D is uncertain. The V and J ends lost 1 base and 7 bases respectively, with 17 bases between them. The CDR3 spans 15 residues. Germline CDR1 is SGHDT and CDR2 is YYEEEE. CDR3 bases: TGTGCCAGCAGCTTGACATTCCCTTTAGAGACTGGCTACACCTTC. It yields the protein CASSLTFPLETGYTF.

J is TRBJ2-1 and V is TRBV27; 9 bases are shared with TRBD2. V lost 8 bases, J lost 7 bases, and 6 bases stayed unmatched. Germline V gene data show CDR1 as MNHEY and CDR2 as SMNVEV (reference sequence). The CDR3 runs to 13 residues. The CDR3: CASVSGGWNEQFF. Here the CDR3 DNA reads TGTGCCAGCGTCAGCGGGGGGTGGAATGAGCAGTTCTTC.

This clonotype was recorded many times. The chain has TRBV11-2 and TRBJ1-3; 12 nucleotides align to TRBD1. This CDR3 is built from 15 residues. V shed 5 bases, J shed 8 bases, and the junction held 7 bases outside the gene matches. Germline V gene data show CDR1 as SGHAT and CDR2 as FQNNGV. CDR3 loop: CASSLGTGGLDTIYF. CDR3 DNA: TGTGCCAGCAGCCTCGGGACAGGGGGCTTAGACACCATATATTTT.

The genes are TRBV20-1 and TRBJ2-3; D tentatively fits TRBD1 or TRBD2 (5 bases each). Germline lookup yields CDR1 DFQATT and CDR2 SNEGSKA (reference sequence). The CDR3 loop spans 15 amino acids. CDR3 loop: CRGLRGAASTDTQYF. CDR3 coding DNA: TGCAGGGGTTTAAGAGGGGCAGCTTCCACAGATACGCAGTATTTT.

This clonotype was seen only a few times. The J gene is TRBJ1-2, the V gene TRBV19; 9 nucleotides match TRBD1. The length of the CDR3 is 15 residues. Germline CDR1 is LNHDA and CDR2 is SQIVND (reference sequence). With V trimmed by 6 bases and J by 6 bases, 11 bases remained unmatched. The CDR3 loop reads CASRDRPGQGNGYTF. The DNA of the CDR3 is TGTGCCAGTAGGGATCGCCCGGGACAGGGAAATGGCTACACCTTC.

This clonotype was found many times. The chain couples TRBV12-3 or TRBV12-4 to TRBJ1-6, with 7 bases lining up with TRBD1. V lost 5 bases to trimming and J lost 7 bases; unmatched junction nucleotides: 5. The CDR3 is 14 residues long. The CDR3 nucleotides are TGTGCCAGCAGTCTGAGGGACAGAAATTCACCCCTCCACTTT. This encodes CASSLRDRNSPLHF.

In its sample, this clonotype was seen many times. The CDR3 coding sequence is TGCAGCGTTGAAACTGGGGGACTAGCGAACACCGGGGAGCTGTTTTTT. It codes for CSVETGGLANTGELFF. This chain uses TRBV29-1 with TRBJ2-2; 8 nucleotides match TRBD2. CDR1 and CDR2 (germline): SQVTM, ANQGSEA. This CDR3 has 16 residues. After removal of 2 bases from V and 0 bases from J, the junction contained 5 bases not matched to a gene.

This clonotype came up many times. The chain uses TRBV27 and TRBJ1-1; D may be TRBD1 (6 bases). Germline V CDR1 and CDR2: MNHEY, SMNVEV (reference sequence). Trimming left V 6 bases short and J 4 bases short, with 18 bases between. This CDR3 contains 15 residues. The CDR3 sequence is CASRRQQGFGTEAFF. In nucleotides, the CDR3 is TGTGCCAGCAGGAGACAACAGGGATTTGGCACTGAAGCTTTCTTT.

This clonotype was counted many times. The J gene is TRBJ2-2, the V gene TRBV5-1, with unresolved D. The V end lost 0 bases, the J end lost 4 bases, and 7 bases lay between the germline ends. Germline CDR1 SGHRS, CDR2 YFSETQ. The CDR3 contains 14 residues. CDR3 sequence reads: CASSLDDATGELFF. The DNA for the CDR3 is TGCGCCAGCAGCTTGGATGACGCCACCGGGGAGCTGTTTTTT. Supplemented by reference TRBV5-1 and TRBJ2-2, the full variable domain reads KAGVTQTPRYLIKTRGQQVTLSCSPISGHRSVSWYQQTPGQGLQFLFEYFSETQRNKGNFPGRFSGRQFSNSRSEMNVSTLELGDSALYLCASSLDDATGELFFGEGSRLTVL.

This clonotype was picked up many times. This chain connects TRBV28 to TRBJ1-1; D unclear. CDR3 length: 12 amino acids. Germline CDR1 MDHEN, CDR2 SYDVKM. Trimming cost V 6 bases and J 1 base, with 6 bases left between them. CDR3 in amino acids: CASRQANTEAFF. DNA for the CDR3: TGTGCCAGCAGACAAGCGAACACTGAAGCTTTCTTT.